This is a list of T cell receptor beta chains from one sample in a study of regulatory T cells in long-lasting Graves disease. A single record per CDR3 protein comes from TCRdb applying MiXCR to the multiplex PCR reads. The sample has approximately 470,000 distinct CDR3 sequences; about 17% are singletons. The sample was also linked to a second study, of T cells in Graves' hyperthyroidism and ophthalmopathy.

Sequencing was performed on peripheral blood mononuclear cells (PBMCs), taken at new diagnosis, from a patient treated with antithyroid drugs. The receptors derive from a man aged 40-50 years with Graves disease. The conserved cysteine and the conserved F or W are not part of the CDR3 here. Clone sizes are given selectively: once, few, many, or a class where the clone is expanded.

v_call	j_call	clone_size	cdr3_aa
TRBV19	TRBJ1-1	NA	ASSARETEAF
TRBV6-5	TRBJ2-1	many	ASSYHTGGSDEQF
TRBV4-1	TRBJ2-1	few	ASSQDLDEQF
TRBV6-1	TRBJ2-2	NA	ATLTSAGELF
TRBV7-3	TRBJ1-1	many	ASSVTGNTEAF
TRBV24-1	TRBJ1-5	few	ATRASGGNQPQH
TRBV5-1	TRBJ1-4	many	ASSTGDREAEKLF
TRBV7-8	TRBJ2-7	many	ASSLSRVKYEQY
TRBV29-1	TRBJ2-1	many	SVVGLAGGLSSYNEQF
TRBV28	TRBJ2-3	many	ASSQRGTSTDTQY
TRBV18	TRBJ2-4	few	ASSPQGLAKNIQY
TRBV3-1	TRBJ1-1	few	ASTGGRVTEAF
TRBV27	TRBJ1-6	few	ASSLQGSNSPLH
TRBV20-1	TRBJ1-5	many	SASRAGVQPQH
TRBV5-4	TRBJ2-1	NA	ASSAAAGASYNEQF
TRBV11-2	TRBJ2-7	NA	ASSLGRGLYEQY
TRBV6-2/TRBV6-3	TRBJ1-1	many	ASRRPESEAF
TRBV4-1	TRBJ1-2	few	ASSTRGWDGYT